Shown below are 31 T cell receptor beta chains from a single sample sequenced in a study of T-cell memory formation after mild COVID-19. In TCRdb, the 5' RACE reads were re-called with MiXCR into one record per CDR3 protein. The table records fewer than 650,000 distinct CDR3 sequences, 17% of them present only once. Sequencing input: PBMCs or a T cell subset sorted from them (not recorded which). These receptors were collected from an adult woman who had mild COVID-19 (a few samples of this study predate the infection). Cell type and time point are not known.

This clonotype was observed a few times. V is TRBV2 and J is TRBJ1-5, with no clear D. The CDR3 has 15 amino acids. Germline CDR1 and CDR2: SNHLY and FYNNEI. Between the trimmed V and J ends, which lost 2 bases and 0 bases, there was a span of 8 bases. The CDR3 loop is CASSESSNSNQPQHF. CDR3 DNA sequence: TGTGCCAGCAGTGAAAGCAGTAATAGCAATCAGCCCCAGCATTTT.

This clonotype was detected a few times. V gene TRBV7-2 combines with J gene TRBJ2-5; D unresolved. Germline lookup yields CDR1 SGHTA and CDR2 FQGNSA. This CDR3 is built from 14 residues. V was shortened by 5 bases and J by 4 bases, with 14 bases between the two germline ends. CDR3 residues: CASSPEWSRETQYF. The CDR3 DNA is TGTGCCAGCAGCCCGGAGTGGTCAAGAGAGACCCAGTACTTC.

The CDR3 DNA follows: TGCAGCGTCTCACCATGGGCCGGGGAGCTGTTTTTT. Translation: CSVSPWAGELFF. The rearrangement uses TRBV29-1 and TRBJ2-2, with no clear D. The CDR3 totals 12 residues. The V end was cut by 6 bases, the J end by 6 bases, with 11 bases between. Germline values: CDR1 SQVTM, CDR2 ANQGSEA.

This clonotype appeared a few times. The rearrangement uses TRBV4-1 and TRBJ1-4; D may be TRBD1 (6 bases). The CDR3 consists of 14 residues. Trimming pared 5 bases from V and 8 bases from J, leaving 15 bases between. The germline gives CDR1 MGHRA, CDR2 YSYEKL. The CDR3 loop is CASSTWTAGEKLFF. The CDR3 nucleotides are TGCGCCAGCAGCACCTGGACAGCCGGAGAAAAACTGTTTTTT.

The CDR3 protein is CASSRGPTGELFF. CDR3 sequence (DNA): TGTGCCAGCAGTAGGGGACCAACCGGGGAGCTGTTTTTT. The rearrangement links TRBV28 to TRBJ2-2; D might be TRBD1 or TRBD2, each matching 5 bases. The CDR3 covers 13 residues. V shed 5 bases and J shed 5 bases, with 9 bases lying between them. Germline V gene lookup returns CDR1 MDHEN and CDR2 SYDVKM. Complete variable domain (other parts from reference TRBV28 and TRBJ2-2): DVKVTQSSRYLVKRTGEKVFLECVQDMDHENMFWYRQDPGLGLRLIYFSYDVKMKEKGDIPEGYSVSREKKERFSLILESASTNQTSMYLCASSRGPTGELFFGEGSRLTVL.

CDR3 DNA: TGCGCCAGCAGCTGGGATGGGGGGAATTCACCCCTCCACTTT. Its protein product is CASSWDGGNSPLHF. The chain uses TRBV5-1 and TRBJ1-6; D is perhaps TRBD1 (5 bases). The CDR3 consists of 14 residues. Trimming removed 3 bases at V and 7 bases at J, with 11 bases between. Germline V CDR1 and CDR2: SGHRS, YFSETQ.

This clonotype was recorded many times. The junction departs from the called germline gene at one end, perhaps through a read error. The chain couples TRBV5-1 to TRBJ2-1; D gene unclear. The CDR3 loop spans 14 amino acids. Germline V lookup: CDR1 SGHRS, CDR2 YFSETQ. This chain's CDR3 is CASSLGSTYNEQFF. In DNA form, the CDR3 reads TGTGCCAGCAGTTTGGGTTCAACCTACAATGAGCAGTTCTTC. The entire variable domain, with the rest obtained from reference TRBV5-1 and TRBJ2-1, is as follows: KAGVTQTPRYLIKTRGQQVTLSCSPISGHRSVSWYQQTPGQGLQFLFEYFSETQRNKGNFPGRFSGRQFSNSRSEMNVSTLELGDSALYLCASSLGSTYNEQFFGPGTRLTVL.

The chain has TRBV29-1 and TRBJ1-1; D gene ambiguous. With 6 bases removed from V and 10 bases from J, the gap between germline ends came to 12 bases. This CDR3 contains 10 residues. The germline V gene encodes CDR1 SQVTM and CDR2 ANQGSEA. The CDR3 DNA reads TGCAGCGTCGTCGTAACCAGAGCTTTCTTT. Translation gives CSVVVTRAFF. Filled out from reference TRBV29-1 and TRBJ1-1, the complete variable domain reads SAVISQKPSRDICQRGTSLTIQCQVDSQVTMMFWYRQQPGQSLTLIATANQGSEATYESGFVIDKFPISRPNLTFSTLTVSNMSPEDSSIYLCSVVVTRAFFGQGTRLTVV.

This clonotype was picked up many times. V and J are TRBV5-1 and TRBJ2-1; possible D gene TRBD1, 5 bases. The V gene lost 0 bases and the J gene lost 9 bases, with 10 bases spanning the gap. CDR1 SGHRS and CDR2 YFSETQ come from the germline V gene. The CDR3 sequence is 13 residues long. The CDR3 loop is CASSLAGLSEQFF. The CDR3 DNA sequence: TGCGCCAGCAGCTTGGCAGGGTTAAGTGAGCAGTTCTTC. Filled out from reference TRBV5-1 and TRBJ2-1, the complete variable domain reads KAGVTQTPRYLIKTRGQQVTLSCSPISGHRSVSWYQQTPGQGLQFLFEYFSETQRNKGNFPGRFSGRQFSNSRSEMNVSTLELGDSALYLCASSLAGLSEQFFGPGTRLTVL.

This clonotype was detected ten times or more. The chain uses TRBV5-6 and TRBJ2-6; the D is unclear. Trimming left V 5 bases short and J 4 bases short, with 4 bases between. This CDR3 is 12 amino acids long. Per germline, CDR1 SGHDT and CDR2 YYEEEE. CDR3: CASREGANVLTF. The CDR3 region has the DNA TGTGCCAGCAGGGAAGGGGCCAACGTCCTGACTTTC.

Ten or more counts support this clonotype. The chain has TRBV19 and TRBJ1-1; 9 bases agree with TRBD1. The CDR3 runs 15 residues. Trimming at V came to 7 bases and at J to 1 base, leaving 7 bases not matched to a gene. Germline assignment: CDR1 LNHDA and CDR2 SQIVND (reference sequence). The CDR3 protein is CASTPGQGRNTEAFF. The CDR3 coding sequence is TGTGCCAGTACCCCCGGACAGGGGAGGAACACTGAAGCTTTCTTT.

The chain recombines TRBV4-3 with TRBJ1-5, with a weak D call TRBD1 (6 bases). CDR1 LGHNA and CDR2 YSLEER come from the germline V gene. This CDR3 spans 15 amino acids. The V end lost 2 bases, the J end lost 0 bases, and 8 bases lay between the germline ends. CDR3 region: CASSQYRDSNQPQHF. The CDR3 bases are TGCGCCAGCAGCCAATACAGGGATAGCAATCAGCCCCAGCATTTT.

A few counts support this clonotype. The rearrangement joins TRBV2 to TRBJ2-3, with D unresolved. Germline V CDR1 and CDR2: SNHLY, FYNNEI. Trimming removed 6 bases from V and 2 bases from J, with 6 bases in between. The CDR3 consists of 12 residues. CDR3: CASSRLTDTQYF. As DNA, the CDR3 is TGTGCCAGCAGCCGCCTCACAGATACGCAGTATTTT.

In this sample, this clonotype turned up a few times. The V gene is TRBV20-1, the J gene TRBJ1-1; 7 bases fit TRBD1. V lost 6 bases to trimming and J lost 5 bases; unmatched junction nucleotides: 6. The CDR3 has 12 amino acids. CDR1 DFQATT and CDR2 SNEGSKA come from the germline V gene (reference sequence). This CDR3 reads CSAAGGDTEAFF. The CDR3 coding sequence is TGCAGTGCGGCAGGGGGGGATACTGAAGCTTTCTTT.

This clonotype was detected a few times. The chain has TRBV2 and TRBJ1-1; D perhaps matches TRBD1 (5 bases). V was shortened by 5 bases and J by 4 bases, with 14 bases between the two germline ends. The CDR3 totals 14 residues. CDR1 is SNHLY and CDR2 is FYNNEI in the germline V gene. The CDR3 is CASSIQERGTEAFF. CDR3 sequence (DNA): TGTGCCAGCAGTATACAGGAGAGGGGCACTGAAGCTTTCTTT.

The V call is TRBV6-5, the J call TRBJ2-1, with no clear D. CDR3 size: 15 residues. Germline lookup yields CDR1 MNHEY and CDR2 SVGAGI. Trimming cost V 2 bases and J 8 bases, with 16 bases left between them. Written as DNA, the CDR3 is TGTGCCAGCAGTTACACCGGACCCACCCACGATGAGCAGTTCTTC. Its protein product is CASSYTGPTHDEQFF.

This sequence joins TRBV6-1 and TRBJ1-1; possibly TRBD1 for D (6 bases). This CDR3 contains 16 residues. The V end lost 7 bases, the J end lost 5 bases, and 23 bases lay between the germline ends. Germline V gene data show CDR1 as MNHNS and CDR2 as SASEGT. The CDR3 DNA reads TGTGCCAGCACTATAGGACACTTCTCGGACAGAACTGAAGCTTTCTTT. Translating gives CASTIGHFSDRTEAFF.

This clonotype has more than one count but fewer than ten. The chain is built from TRBV4-2 and TRBJ1-2; a weak D match, TRBD1 (6 bases). V was trimmed by 4 bases and J by 5 bases, leaving 17 bases between them. The CDR3 is 15 amino acids. Germline V gene lookup returns CDR1 LGHNA and CDR2 YNFKEQ. CDR3 loop: CASSPSGGAGYGYTF. For the CDR3, the DNA is TGTGCCAGCAGCCCGTCCGGGGGCGCAGGGTATGGCTACACCTTC.

This clonotype has more than one count but fewer than ten. The rearrangement uses TRBV7-2 and TRBJ2-1; 13 bases are shared with TRBD2. Per germline, CDR1 SGHTA and CDR2 FQGNSA. Losses at the gene ends were 2 bases for V and 9 bases for J; bases not matched to a gene: 7. This CDR3 spans 16 amino acids. As DNA, the CDR3 is TGTGCCAGCAGCTTATGGGGACTAGCGGGATGGGTTGAGCAGTTCTTC. Amino acid sequence: CASSLWGLAGWVEQFF.

In its sample, this clonotype was seen a few times. The chain employs TRBV7-2 and TRBJ2-1, with D unresolved. The V end was cut by 2 bases, the J end by 16 bases, with 21 bases between. The germline V gene has CDR1 SGHTA and CDR2 FQGNSA. The length of the CDR3 is 14 residues. CDR3 residues: CASSLPASRGIFFF. CDR3 in DNA: TGTGCCAGCAGCTTACCCGCCTCCAGAGGAATCTTTTTCTTC.

This clonotype was counted only a few times. The chain recombines TRBV24-1 with TRBJ2-3; D may correspond to TRBD1 or TRBD2 (5 bases each). Trimming took off 6 bases at V and 1 base at J, with 10 bases between the two ends. The CDR3 contains 14 residues. Per germline, CDR1 KGHDR and CDR2 SFDVKD. The CDR3 bases are TGTGCCACCAGTTCCGAGGGGCGCACAGATACGCAGTATTTT. It codes for CATSSEGRTDTQYF.

This clonotype was counted only a few times. The chain employs TRBV12-3 or TRBV12-4 and TRBJ2-1; no clear D gene. The ends were cut back, 1 base at V and 5 bases at J, with 12 bases in the middle. The CDR3 is 15 residues long. This CDR3 is CASSLGGNLNNEQFF. DNA of the CDR3: TGTGCCAGCAGTTTAGGTGGCAACTTGAACAATGAGCAGTTCTTC.

This clonotype was observed a handful of times. The chain employs TRBV5-1 and TRBJ2-1, with D perhaps TRBD2 (5 bases). Trimming cost V 0 bases and J 2 bases, with 9 bases left between them. Germline CDR1 and CDR2: SGHRS and YFSETQ. The CDR3 is made up of 15 amino acids. Here the CDR3 DNA reads TGCGCCAGCAGCTTGGGCGACTATACCTACAATGAGCAGTTCTTC. Its translation is CASSLGDYTYNEQFF.

This clonotype was detected a few times. The J gene is TRBJ2-1, the V gene TRBV7-9, with a tentative D call TRBD1 (6 bases). V was pared by 5 bases and J by 9 bases, with 20 bases between. This CDR3 has 15 residues. Germline V gene sequence: CDR1 SEHNR, CDR2 FQNEAQ (reference sequence). This CDR3 is CASSAGQRGSGEQFF. Here the CDR3 DNA reads TGTGCCAGCAGCGCCGGACAGAGGGGTTCGGGTGAGCAGTTCTTC.

V gene TRBV29-1 combines with J gene TRBJ1-2, with TRBD1 as a possible D gene (6 bases). Trimming removed 5 bases from V and 3 bases from J, with 19 bases in between. CDR1 SQVTM and CDR2 ANQGSEA come from the germline V gene. The CDR3 covers 15 residues. CDR3 sequence reads: CSVQFMSGAHYGYTF. CDR3 nucleotides: TGCAGCGTTCAGTTTATGTCGGGGGCCCACTATGGCTACACCTTC.

This clonotype has more than one count but fewer than ten. V and J are TRBV7-6 and TRBJ2-2; no clear D gene. V lost 6 bases, J lost 7 bases, and 12 bases lay in between. The CDR3 runs 13 residues. Germline V gives CDR1 SGHVS, CDR2 FNYEAQ. CDR3 loop: CASRSNVGGELFF. In nucleotides, the CDR3 is TGTGCCAGCAGATCCAACGTTGGCGGGGAGCTGTTTTTT.

The V and J genes are TRBV7-8 and TRBJ2-7, with TRBD2 matching over 9 bases. The CDR3 extends over 16 amino acids. With 0 bases clipped from V and 5 bases from J, the junction kept 8 bases outside the gene matches. Germline V gene sequence: CDR1 SGHVS, CDR2 FQNEAQ. This CDR3 reads CASSLAGGGAVNEQYF. The CDR3 nucleotides are TGTGCCAGCAGCTTAGCGGGCGGGGGGGCAGTCAACGAGCAGTACTTC.

The V and J genes are TRBV20-1 and TRBJ2-7; tentatively, D is TRBD2 (6 bases). The V end lost 5 bases, the J end lost 0 bases, and 14 bases lay between the germline ends. CDR1 DFQATT and CDR2 SNEGSKA come from the germline V gene (reference sequence). This CDR3 is built from 14 residues. As DNA, the CDR3 is TGCAGTGCTTCCCGGGACTCATACTCCTACGAGCAGTACTTC. Translating gives CSASRDSYSYEQYF.

This clonotype appeared many times. The CDR3 DNA reads TGTGCCAGCAGTTTGGGGGGGTTCAACACTGAAGCTTTCTTT. It encodes CASSLGGFNTEAFF. V usage is TRBV12-3 or TRBV12-4 and J usage is TRBJ1-1; perhaps TRBD1 as D (5 bases). V was pared by 3 bases and J by 2 bases, with 10 bases between. The CDR3 consists of 14 residues.

The rearrangement uses TRBV11-2 and TRBJ2-7; TRBD1 matches 11 bases. CDR1 is SGHAT and CDR2 is FQNNGV in the germline V gene. Trimming at V came to 4 bases and at J to 3 bases, leaving 5 bases not matched to a gene. The length of the CDR3 is 15 residues. The CDR3 nucleotides read TGTGCCAGCAGCTACGGGACAGGGGGTTTCTACGAGCAGTACTTC. Its protein product is CASSYGTGGFYEQYF.

This clonotype was recorded a few times. The V call is TRBV7-3, the J call TRBJ2-1, with D perhaps TRBD1 or TRBD2 (5 bases each). V was clipped by 2 bases and J by 2 bases, with 10 bases between them. Germline CDR1 reads SGHTA; CDR2 reads FQGTGA. The CDR3 spans 15 residues. The CDR3 loop reads CASSLSGTAYNEQFF. The CDR3 region has the DNA TGTGCCAGCAGCTTATCCGGGACCGCCTACAATGAGCAGTTCTTC.